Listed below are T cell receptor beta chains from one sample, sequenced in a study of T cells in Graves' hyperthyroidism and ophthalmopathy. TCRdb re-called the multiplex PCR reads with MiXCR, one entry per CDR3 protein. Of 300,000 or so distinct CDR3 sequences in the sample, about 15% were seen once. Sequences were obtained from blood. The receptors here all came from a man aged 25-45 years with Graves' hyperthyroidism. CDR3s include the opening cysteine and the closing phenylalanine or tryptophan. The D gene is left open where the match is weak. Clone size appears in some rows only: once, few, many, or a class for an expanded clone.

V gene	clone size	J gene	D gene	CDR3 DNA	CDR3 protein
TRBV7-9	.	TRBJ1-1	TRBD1	TGTGCCAGCAGCTTATATAAGGGGGCGAACACTGAAGCTTTCTTT	CASSLYKGANTEAFF
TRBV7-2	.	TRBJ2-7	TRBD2	TGTGCCAGCAGCCCCTTAGCGGGACCTACCTCCTACGAGCAGTACTTC	CASSPLAGPTSYEQYF
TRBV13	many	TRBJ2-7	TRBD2	TGTGCCAGCAGCTCCCGCGGCGGGAGCCGCTACGAGCAGTACTTC	CASSSRGGSRYEQYF
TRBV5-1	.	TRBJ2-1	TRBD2	TGCGCCAGCAGCTTGGAAGCGGGAGGGACGAATGAGCAGTTCTTC	CASSLEAGGTNEQFF
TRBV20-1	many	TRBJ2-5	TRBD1	TGCAGTGCTCAACGACAGGGAACCGAGGGAGAGACCCAGTACTTC	CSAQRQGTEGETQYF
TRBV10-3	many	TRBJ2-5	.	TGTGCCATCAGTGAGTCTAGCAGAGGGCAAGAGACCCAGTACTTC	CAISESSRGQETQYF
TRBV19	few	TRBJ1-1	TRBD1	TGTGCCAGTGCCCGGGACAGGGAAGACACTGAAGCTTTCTTT	CASARDREDTEAFF
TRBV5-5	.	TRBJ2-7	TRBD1	TGTGCCAGCAGCTTGCGTACAGGGGGCAGTTCGAGGGAGCAGTACTTC	CASSLRTGGSSREQYF
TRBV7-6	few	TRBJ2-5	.	TGTACCAGCAGCCCGGACAAGGCGGAGACCCAGTACTTC	CTSSPDKAETQYF
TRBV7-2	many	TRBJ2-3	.	TGTGCCAGCAGCTTCCCCGGGAGCATGAATACGCAGTATTTT	CASSFPGSMNTQYF
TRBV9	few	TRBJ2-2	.	TGTGCCAGCAGCGTAGCTTATCGAGATTGGAGGGTAGACACCGGGGAGCTGTTTTTT	CASSVAYRDWRVDTGELFF
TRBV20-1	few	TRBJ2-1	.	TGCAGTGCTAGAGATTCGGGTTGGGGAGGTCTCTCCTACAATGAGCAGTTCTTC	CSARDSGWGGLSYNEQFF
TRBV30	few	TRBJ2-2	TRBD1	TGTGCCTGGAGGGCACATCCGGGACAGGGGACGAACACCGGGGAGCTGTTTTTT	CAWRAHPGQGTNTGELFF
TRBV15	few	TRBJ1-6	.	TGTGCCACCAGCAGAGGGAACAGGTATTCTACCCTCCACTTT	CATSRGNRYSTLHF
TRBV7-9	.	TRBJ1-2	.	TGTGCCAGCAGCCCCTCCCCTGGGTCCCATGGCTACACCTTC	CASSPSPGSHGYTF
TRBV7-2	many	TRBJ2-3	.	TGTGCCAGCAGCTTAGCACCCCTAGATACGCAGTATTTT	CASSLAPLDTQYF
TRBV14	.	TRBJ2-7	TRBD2	TGTGCCAGCAGCCCTCATTATACTAGCGACTCCTACGAGCAGTACTTC	CASSPHYTSDSYEQYF
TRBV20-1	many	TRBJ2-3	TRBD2	TGCAGTGCTAGGGGATTGCGGGAGAGTCTCCGGGGGGATACGCAGTATTTT	CSARGLRESLRGDTQYF
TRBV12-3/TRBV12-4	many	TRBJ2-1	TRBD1	TGTGCCAGCAGTTTCTTTCCTTCTATAGGACAGGGGGTCAACAATGAGCAGTTCTTC	CASSFFPSIGQGVNNEQFF
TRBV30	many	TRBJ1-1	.	TGTGCCTGGAGTCTGTATGGACCCAACACTGAAGCTTTCTTT	CAWSLYGPNTEAFF
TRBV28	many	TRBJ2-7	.	TGTGCCAGCACGGAAGGGGCTCACGAGCAGTACTTC	CASTEGAHEQYF
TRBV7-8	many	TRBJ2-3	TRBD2	TGTGCCAGCAGTCATAGCGGGACTCCTGATACGCAGTATTTT	CASSHSGTPDTQYF
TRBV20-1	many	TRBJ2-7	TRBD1	TGCAGTGCTCGCTCCAGGGGGCTTCCCTACGAGCAGTACTTC	CSARSRGLPYEQYF
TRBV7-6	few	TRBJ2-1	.	TGTGCCAGCAGCTCAAGCATGGGACATTCCTACAATGAGCAGTTCTTC	CASSSSMGHSYNEQFF
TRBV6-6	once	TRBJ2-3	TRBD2	TGTGCCAGCAGTTACTCTCTAGCGGGAGGGTCCACAGATACGCAGTATTTT	CASSYSLAGGSTDTQYF
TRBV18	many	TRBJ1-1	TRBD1	TGTGCCAGCTCAACGACACTCTTGGGGGCAGGGGGCGGACTCACTGAAGCTTTCTTT	CASSTTLLGAGGGLTEAFF
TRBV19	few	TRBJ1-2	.	TGTGCCAGTCTCAGAAAATCCTATGGCTACACCTTC	CASLRKSYGYTF
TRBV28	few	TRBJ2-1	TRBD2	TGTGCCAGCAGTTTTTACGGCGGGAGGGGGGGCTCCTACAATGAGCAGTTCTTC	CASSFYGGRGGSYNEQFF
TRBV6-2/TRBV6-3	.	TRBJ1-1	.	TGTGCCAGCAGTTGGGGGGGGGAGGGGACTGAAGCTTTCTTT	CASSWGGEGTEAFF
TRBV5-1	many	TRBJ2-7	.	TGCGCCACCGCCTTGGGGTCAAGCTCCTACGAGCAGTACTTC	CATALGSSSYEQYF
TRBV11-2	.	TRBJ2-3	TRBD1	TGTGCCAGCAGTGAATCCCGGGACAGGGGCTCAGATACGCAGTATTTT	CASSESRDRGSDTQYF
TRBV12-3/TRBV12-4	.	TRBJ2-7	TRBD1	TGTGCCAGCAGCCCCGGGACAGTCCGATACGAGCAGTACTTC	CASSPGTVRYEQYF
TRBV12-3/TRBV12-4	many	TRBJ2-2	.	TGTGCCAGCAGTTTCTGGCAGGGGTTATACACCGGGGAGCTGTTTTTT	CASSFWQGLYTGELFF
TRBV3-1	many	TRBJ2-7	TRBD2	TGTGCCAGCAGCGAGAACTTAGCGGGCGAGGCCGTCTACGAGCAGTACTTC	CASSENLAGEAVYEQYF
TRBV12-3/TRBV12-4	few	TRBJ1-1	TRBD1	TGTGCCAGCAACCAGGGGGACACTGAAGCTTCCTTT	CASNQGDTEASF
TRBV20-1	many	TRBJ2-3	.	TGCAGTGCGATACGCGGGACTAGCACAGATACGCAGTATTTT	CSAIRGTSTDTQYF
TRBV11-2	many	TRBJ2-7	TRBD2	TGTGCCAGCAGCCTCCGACTAGCCGGAGCCTACGAGCAGTACTTC	CASSLRLAGAYEQYF
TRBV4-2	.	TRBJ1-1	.	TGTGCCAGCAGCCAAGATTCTCGCACTGAAGCTTTCTTT	CASSQDSRTEAFF
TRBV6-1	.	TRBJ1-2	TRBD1	TGTGCCAGCAGGAGCCGAGGGACAGGGTTCAGTAGCAGCGCCTTC	CASRSRGTGFSSSAF
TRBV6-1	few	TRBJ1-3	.	TGTGCCAGCAGCAGGAACTGGGCAGACTCTGGAAACACCATATATTTT	CASSRNWADSGNTIYF
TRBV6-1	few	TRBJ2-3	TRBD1	TGTGCCAGCAGTTGGGACAGGGCAAGTGTAGATACGCAGTATTTT	CASSWDRASVDTQYF
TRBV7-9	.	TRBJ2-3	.	TGTGCCAGCAGCTTCCTCCTCAAGGATACGCAGTATTTT	CASSFLLKDTQYF
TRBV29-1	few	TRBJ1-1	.	TGCAGCGTTGTGGCAGATACTGAAGCTTTCTTT	CSVVADTEAFF
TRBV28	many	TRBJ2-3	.	TGTGCCAGCAGTTCCGCAGGGCTTCGGGCAGATACGCAGTATTTT	CASSSAGLRADTQYF
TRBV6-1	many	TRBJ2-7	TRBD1	TGTGCCAGCAGCACCCACAGGGGTTACGAGCAGTACTTC	CASSTHRGYEQYF
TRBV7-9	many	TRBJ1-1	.	TGTGCCAGCAGCCCACCTGTATCTGAAGCTTTCTTT	CASSPPVSEAFF
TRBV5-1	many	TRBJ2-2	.	TGCGCCAGCAGCCAGAAGGGGAACGGGGCGGTCACCGGGGAGCTGTTTTTT	CASSQKGNGAVTGELFF
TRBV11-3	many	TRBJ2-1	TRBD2	TGTGCCAGCAGCGCCAAGAGGACTAGCGGGAGGGCCTACAATGAGCAGTTCTTC	CASSAKRTSGRAYNEQFF
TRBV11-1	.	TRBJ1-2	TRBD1	TGTGCCAACAGCTTAGGCCCCGGGACAGTATATGGCTACACCTTC	CANSLGPGTVYGYTF
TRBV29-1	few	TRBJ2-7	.	TGCAGCGTTGAGGGGTCAAGCGACCCGCTCCACTACGAGCAGTACTTC	CSVEGSSDPLHYEQYF
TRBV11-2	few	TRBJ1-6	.	TGTGCCAGCAGCCCCCTTAGAAGCTCCTATAATTCACCCCTCCACTTT	CASSPLRSSYNSPLHF
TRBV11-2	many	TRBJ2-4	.	TGTGCCAGCAGCTCGGCGGAGAAGGAAAACATTCAGTACTTC	CASSSAEKENIQYF
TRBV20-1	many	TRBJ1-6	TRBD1	TGCAGTGCTAGAGTTTTAATGGTGGGACAGGGATTTTCACCCCTCCACTTT	CSARVLMVGQGFSPLHF
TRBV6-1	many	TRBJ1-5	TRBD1	TGTGCCAGCAGTGAATTAGGGAGAGACGGGACAGGGCGGCAGCCCCAGCATTTT	CASSELGRDGTGRQPQHF
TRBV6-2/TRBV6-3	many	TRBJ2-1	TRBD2	TGTGCCAGCAAGAGAACTAGCGGGGGAGGCGGACCGGGTGATGAGCAGTTCTTC	CASKRTSGGGGPGDEQFF